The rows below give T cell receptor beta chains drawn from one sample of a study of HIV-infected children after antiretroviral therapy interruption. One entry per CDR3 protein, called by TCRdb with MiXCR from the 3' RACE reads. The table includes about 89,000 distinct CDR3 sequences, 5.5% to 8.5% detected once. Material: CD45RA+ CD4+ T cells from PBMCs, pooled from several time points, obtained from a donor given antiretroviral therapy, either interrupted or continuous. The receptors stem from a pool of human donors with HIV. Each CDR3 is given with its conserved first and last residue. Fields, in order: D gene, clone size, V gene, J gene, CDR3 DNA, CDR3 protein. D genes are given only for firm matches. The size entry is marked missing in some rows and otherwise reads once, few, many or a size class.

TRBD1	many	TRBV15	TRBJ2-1	TGTGCCACCAGCATGGACAGGAACTCCTACAATGAGCAGTTCTTC	CATSMDRNSYNEQFF
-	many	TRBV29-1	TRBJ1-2	TGCAGCGTTGGGACAGAAGCCTATGGCTACACCTTC	CSVGTEAYGYTF
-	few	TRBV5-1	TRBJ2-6	TGCGCCAGCAGCTTGCGGGGCTCTGGGGCCAACGTCCTGACTTTC	CASSLRGSGANVLTF
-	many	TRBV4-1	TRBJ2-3	TGCGCCAGCAGCCAAGACGGCAGCGGAGGCCACACAGATACGCAGTATTTT	CASSQDGSGGHTDTQYF
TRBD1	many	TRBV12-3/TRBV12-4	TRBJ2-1	TGTGCCAGCAGTTCGGACAGGGGTCACAATGAGCAGTTCTTC	CASSSDRGHNEQFF
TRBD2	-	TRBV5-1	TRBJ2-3	TGCGCCAGCAGCTCCTTCCCCACCACCGCGGGGGGCAGGGCAGATACGCAGTATTTT	CASSSFPTTAGGRADTQYF
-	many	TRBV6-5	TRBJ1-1	TGTGCCACTCAGGGCCCCGTGAAAACTGAAGCTTTCTTT	CATQGPVKTEAFF
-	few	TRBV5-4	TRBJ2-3	TGTGCCAGCAGCTTCACGGGCCGATCCACAGATACGCAGTATTTT	CASSFTGRSTDTQYF
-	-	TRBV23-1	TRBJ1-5	TGCGCCAGCGAGGGGTGCAATCAGCCCCAGCATTTT	CASEGCNQPQHF
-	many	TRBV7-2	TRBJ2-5	TGTGCCAGCAGCTTAGGACCGAACCAAGAGACCCAGTACTTC	CASSLGPNQETQYF
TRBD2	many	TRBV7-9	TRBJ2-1	TGTGCCAGCAGCGCCAGCGGGAGGGTCTGGGATGAGCAGTTCTTC	CASSASGRVWDEQFF
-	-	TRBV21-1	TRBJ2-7	TGTGCCAGGAACAGGGTTCCCTACGAGCAGTACTTC	CARNRVPYEQYF
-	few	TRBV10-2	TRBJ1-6	TGCGCCAGCAGCCGACAGAATAATTCACCCCTCCACTTT	CASSRQNNSPLHF
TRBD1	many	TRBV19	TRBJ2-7	TGTGCCAGTAGTCCTACTCCGAGGGACAGGGGACTCCACGAGCAGTACTTC	CASSPTPRDRGLHEQYF
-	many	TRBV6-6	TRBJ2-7	TGTGCCAGCAGTTACTCGATGGGCCGCACGCGGGCTACCTACGAGCAGTACTTC	CASSYSMGRTRATYEQYF
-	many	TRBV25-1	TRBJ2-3	TGTGCCAGCAGTGAATCTGGGGGGCCGGATACGCAGTATTTT	CASSESGGPDTQYF
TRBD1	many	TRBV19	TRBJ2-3	TGTGCCAGTAGTGACAGGGGGCGTACGCAGTATTTT	CASSDRGRTQYF
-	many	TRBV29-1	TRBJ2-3	TGCAGCGTTAGGCTCAGGGCGACAGATACGCAGTATTTT	CSVRLRATDTQYF
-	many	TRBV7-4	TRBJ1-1	TGTGCCAGCAGCTTAGCAAGCCTTTCGAACACTGAAGCTTTCTTT	CASSLASLSNTEAFF
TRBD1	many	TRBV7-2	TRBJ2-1	TGTGCCAGCAGCGGCCCGGGACAGGGTTACAATGAGCAGTTCTTC	CASSGPGQGYNEQFF
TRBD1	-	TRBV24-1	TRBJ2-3	TGTGCCACCAGTGATCGTCCCGGGACAGGGTTAGGTTCCGATACGCAGTATTTT	CATSDRPGTGLGSDTQYF
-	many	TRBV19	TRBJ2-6	TGTGCCAGTAGTTTGGGGACGCCCGGGGCCAACGTCCTGACTTTC	CASSLGTPGANVLTF
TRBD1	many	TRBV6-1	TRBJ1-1	TGTGCCAGCAGTGCGGACAGGGCGGATGAAGCTTTCTTT	CASSADRADEAFF
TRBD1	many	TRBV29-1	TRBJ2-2	TGCAGCGCTCGCTTACCCGGGACAGGGGAGTCCGGGGAGCTGTTTTTT	CSARLPGTGESGELFF
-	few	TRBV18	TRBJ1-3	TGTGCCAGCTCACCCCAAAGAGGACAGTCCTTACAGAATTTT	CASSPQRGQSLQNF
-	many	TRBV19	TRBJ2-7	TGTGCCAGTAGTTCTGAATCCTACGAGCAGTACTTC	CASSSESYEQYF
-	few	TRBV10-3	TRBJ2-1	TGTGCCATCAGTGAGACCCGACAGATCGCCTACAATGAGCAGTTCTTC	CAISETRQIAYNEQFF
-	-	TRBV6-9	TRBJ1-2	TGTGCCAGTCAACGCCCGGGGGCGTATGGCTACACCTTC	CASQRPGAYGYTF
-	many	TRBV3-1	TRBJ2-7	TGTGCCAGCAGCCAACCAGGATTCGAGCAGTACTTC	CASSQPGFEQYF
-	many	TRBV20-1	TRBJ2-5	TGCAGTGCTAGAGATGTGGAGGGAAGGGGAACGGCAGAGACCCAGTACTTC	CSARDVEGRGTAETQYF
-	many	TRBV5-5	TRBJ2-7	TGTGCCAGCGACATCAATCCAGCGAACTACGAGCAGTACTTC	CASDINPANYEQYF
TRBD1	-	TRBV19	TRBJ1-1	TGTGCCAGTAGTATCCGGACAGGGAGGAACACTGAAGCTTTCTTT	CASSIRTGRNTEAFF
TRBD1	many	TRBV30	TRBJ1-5	TGTGCCTGGGGGACAGGGGGCAATCAGCCCCAGCATTTT	CAWGTGGNQPQHF
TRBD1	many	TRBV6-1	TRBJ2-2	TGTGCCAGCAACTCCGGGACAGGGTACTCGGGGGAGCTGTTTTTT	CASNSGTGYSGELFF
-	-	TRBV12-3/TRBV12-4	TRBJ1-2	TGTGCCAGCAGTTTAAACCGGGTTGGCTACACCTTC	CASSLNRVGYTF
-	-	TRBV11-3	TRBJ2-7	-	CASSFYICSASGLYYEQYF
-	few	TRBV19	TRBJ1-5	TGTGCCAGTAGTATCCGACAGACTTCTTATCAGCCCCAGCATTTT	CASSIRQTSYQPQHF
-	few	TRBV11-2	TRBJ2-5	TGTGCCAGCAGCTCAGGGCAGACAGAGACCCAGTACTTC	CASSSGQTETQYF
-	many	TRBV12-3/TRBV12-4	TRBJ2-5	TGTGCCAGCCACACTCACAGGGAAGAGACCCAGTACTTC	CASHTHREETQYF
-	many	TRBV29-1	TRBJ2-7	TGCAGCGTTGAAGATGGGTTAAGGGAGCAGTACTTC	CSVEDGLREQYF
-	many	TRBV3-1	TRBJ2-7	TGTGCCAGCAGCCGGGACACCTACGAGCAGTACTTC	CASSRDTYEQYF
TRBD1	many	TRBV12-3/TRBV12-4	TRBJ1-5	TGTGCCAGCAGCCTCAAAGACAGGGATCAGCCCCAGCATTTT	CASSLKDRDQPQHF
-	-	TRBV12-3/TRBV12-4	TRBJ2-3	TGTGCCAGCAGCCCATGGACTGTTTCAGATACGCAGTATTTT	CASSPWTVSDTQYF
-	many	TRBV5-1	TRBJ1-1	TGCGCCAGCAGCTTGGCGTCGGAGGGGACTGAAGCTTTCTTT	CASSLASEGTEAFF
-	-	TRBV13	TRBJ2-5	TGTGCCAGCAGCTTAGGGGGGATTGGAGAGACCCAGTACTTC	CASSLGGIGETQYF
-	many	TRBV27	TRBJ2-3	TGTGCCAGCAGTTTAGTAACAGGGTTTGGCACAGATACGCAGTATTTT	CASSLVTGFGTDTQYF
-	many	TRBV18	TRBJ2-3	TGTGCCAGCTCACCTATCCTGCGGACAGCAAGCACAGATACGCAGTATTTT	CASSPILRTASTDTQYF
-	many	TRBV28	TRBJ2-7	TGTGCCAGCAGTTCCCGCTATAAGGGATCCTACGAGCAGTACTTC	CASSSRYKGSYEQYF
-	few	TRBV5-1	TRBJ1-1	TGCGCCAGCAGCTTGACCGGCCGGAGGTCTGAAGCTTTCTTT	CASSLTGRRSEAFF
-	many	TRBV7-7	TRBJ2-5	TGTGCTAGCAGCCCCTCGGGGGCCCAAGAGACCCAGTACTTC	CASSPSGAQETQYF
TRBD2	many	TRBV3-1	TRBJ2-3	TGTGCCAGCAGCCAAGCCGGGACTAGTGAGTATTTT	CASSQAGTSEYF
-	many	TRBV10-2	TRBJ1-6	TGCGCCAGCGGCCAACCTCGACAGGCTAATCGCTTAAATTCACCCCTCCACTTT	CASGQPRQANRLNSPLHF
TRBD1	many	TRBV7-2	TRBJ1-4	TGTGCCAGCAGCTTAATAGACAGGGGGAGGGAAAAACTGTTTTTT	CASSLIDRGREKLFF